Below, 14 T cell receptor beta chains from the same sample are listed, as sequenced in a study of blood T cell repertoires in COVID-19. Sequencing used immunoSEQ multiplex PCR; TCRdb keeps in-frame clones, though not all of them. The sample lists about 90,000 clones, over 80% occurring once. The material sequenced was peripheral blood. These receptors were collected from a man aged 50-59 years with acute or convalescent COVID-19.

This clone occurred once. The rearrangement uses TRBV19 and TRBJ2-6; TRBD2 might be the D (6 bases). With 9 bases removed from V and 0 bases from J, the gap between germline ends came to 18 bases. Germline V gene lookup returns CDR1 LNHDA and CDR2 SQIVND (reference sequence). The CDR3 is made up of 17 amino acids. CDR3 sequence reads: CASRPPGLSSGANVLTF. The CDR3 coding sequence is TGTGCCAGCAGACCTCCGGGACTCAGCTCTGGGGCCAACGTCCTGACTTTC.

This clone occurred a few times. This chain joins TRBV6-5 and TRBJ1-6, with TRBD1 matching over 9 bases. The CDR3 contains 15 residues. Unmatched junction bases numbered 3, after V lost 0 bases and J lost 9 bases. Germline V CDR1 and CDR2: MNHEY, SVGAGI. In DNA form, the CDR3 reads TGTGCCAGCAGTTACTCGGGACAGGGCTCTTCACCCCTCCACTTT. As protein: CASSYSGQGSSPLHF.

CDR3 region: CASSSGTSGNPYEQYF. For the CDR3, the DNA is TGCGCCAGCAGTTCTGGGACTAGCGGGAATCCCTACGAGCAGTACTTC. The chain carries TRBV10-1 and TRBJ2-7; TRBD2 matches 13 bases. The CDR3 runs 16 residues. Per germline, CDR1 WNHNN and CDR2 SYGVQD (reference sequence). The V gene end was trimmed by 5 bases and the J gene end by 2 bases; junction bases not matched to a gene: 6.

The J gene is TRBJ1-2, the V gene TRBV5-1; the D gene is possibly TRBD1 (6 bases). Trimming left V 0 bases short and J 9 bases short, with 15 bases between. CDR3 size: 14 residues. Germline assignment: CDR1 SGHRS and CDR2 YFSETQ. CDR3 coding DNA: TGCGCCAGCAGCTTGGAGGGGACAAGTGGTAGCTACACCTTC. Its translation: CASSLEGTSGSYTF.

The CDR3 DNA reads TGTGCCAGCAGCCCCGGATTAAGGAGGGCTTTCTTT. This codes for CASSPGLRRAFF. This chain joins TRBV28 and TRBJ1-1, with D hard to call. The CDR3 length is 12 residues. The V and J ends lost 6 bases and 11 bases respectively, with 16 bases between them. CDR1 MDHEN and CDR2 SYDVKM come from the germline V gene.

This clone was seen a few times. DNA of the CDR3: TGTGCCAGCAGTCCAGGGGGACGGGAGACCCAGTACTTC. Its translation is CASSPGGRETQYF. V is TRBV12-3 or TRBV12-4 and J is TRBJ2-5; 7 bases are a match to TRBD1. V gave up 5 bases and J gave up 5 bases; unmatched junction bases: 5. The length of the CDR3 is 13 residues.

This rearrangement joins TRBV7-3 to TRBJ2-1; 7 bases map to TRBD2. The V segment lost 10 bases and the J segment 3 bases; nucleotides outside the gene matches: 9. CDR3 length: 14 amino acids. The germline gives CDR1 SGHTA, CDR2 FQGTGA. The DNA for the CDR3 is TGTGCCATCGTTCTAGCGGACGACTACAATGAGCAGTTCTTC. Protein product: CAIVLADDYNEQFF.

The V gene is TRBV5-1, the J gene TRBJ2-3, with TRBD2 matching 12 bases. CDR1 SGHRS and CDR2 YFSETQ come from the germline V gene. V was pared by 0 bases and J by 1 base, with 15 bases of the junction left unmatched. The CDR3 length is 21 residues. The CDR3 sequence: CASSLAFHAATSGRGTDTQYF. CDR3 coding DNA: TGCGCCAGCAGCTTGGCCTTCCATGCCGCGACTAGCGGGAGAGGCACAGATACGCAGTATTTT.

This clone occurred a few times. Other DNA sequences of this sample code for an identical CDR3. The J gene is TRBJ1-6, the V gene TRBV30, with D uncertain. The germline V gene encodes CDR1 GTSNPN and CDR2 SVGIG (reference sequence). The CDR3 extends over 14 amino acids. The V gene lost 0 bases and the J gene lost 7 bases, with 10 bases spanning the gap. CDR3 protein: CAWSVSGGNSPLHF. The CDR3 region has the DNA TGTGCCTGGAGTGTCAGCGGAGGGAATTCACCCCTCCACTTT.

CDR3 nucleotides: TGTGCCAGCAGCTTGGATCCGGAGCGGGAGTATGGCAATGAGCAGTTCTTC. It yields the protein CASSLDPEREYGNEQFF. The chain is built from TRBV7-2 and TRBJ2-1; TRBD2 agrees at 8 bases. The J segment lost 6 bases and the V segment lost 3 bases, leaving 13 bases of the junction unmatched. The CDR3 spans 17 residues. CDR1 is SGHTA and CDR2 is FQGNSA in the germline V gene. The full variable domain, with the rest looked up from reference TRBV7-2 and TRBJ2-1, is GAGVSQSPSNKVTEKGKDVELRCDPISGHTALYWYRQSLGQGLEFLIYFQGNSAPDKSGLPSDRFSAERTGGSVSTLTIQRTQQEDSAVYLCASSLDPEREYGNEQFFGPGTRLTVL.

The rearrangement links TRBV3-1 (or the pseudogene TRBV3-2) to TRBJ1-4; the D is unclear. CDR1 is LGHDT and CDR2 is YNNKEL in the germline V gene (reference sequence). V was shortened by 1 base and J by 5 bases, with 5 bases between the two germline ends. CDR3 length: 13 residues. DNA of the CDR3: TGTGCCAGCAGCCAAGGCGGAAATGAAAAACTGTTTTTT. Encoded protein: CASSQGGNEKLFF.

V and J are TRBV11-2 and TRBJ2-7; 9 nucleotides line up with TRBD2. V lost 4 bases, J lost 1 base, and 8 bases stayed unmatched. CDR3 length equals 16 residues. CDR1 SGHAT and CDR2 FQNNGV come from the germline V gene. CDR3 amino acids: CASSSPAGGVSYEQYF. The CDR3 nucleotides are TGTGCCAGCAGCTCCCCGGCGGGGGGGGTGTCCTACGAGCAGTACTTC. Full variable domain (missing parts from reference TRBV11-2 and TRBJ2-7): EAGVAQSPRYKIIEKRQSVAFWCNPISGHATLYWYQQILGQGPKLLIQFQNNGVVDDSQLPKDRFSAERLKGVDSTLKIQPAKLEDSAVYLCASSSPAGGVSYEQYFGPGTRLTVT.

The chain employs TRBV4-3 and TRBJ1-1; perhaps TRBD1 as D (5 bases). The germline V and J ends were trimmed by 0 bases and 8 bases, with 10 bases remaining between them. This CDR3 contains 13 residues. Per the germline V gene, CDR1 is LGHNA and CDR2 is YSLEER. CDR3 nucleotides: TGCGCCAGCAGCCAAGAAGGAGGGGCGGAAGCTTTCTTT. Its protein product is CASSQEGGAEAFF.

This clone was observed a few times. V usage is TRBV11-2 and J usage is TRBJ2-3; 11 positions match TRBD2. This CDR3 has 17 residues. With V trimmed by 5 bases and J by 4 bases, 11 bases remained unmatched. In germline, CDR1 is SGHAT, CDR2 FQNNGV. CDR3 sequence reads: CASSLGGSGGVADTQYF. In nucleotides, the CDR3 is TGTGCCAGCAGCCTAGGTGGTAGCGGGGGGGTGGCAGATACGCAGTATTTT.